This T cell receptor beta chain comes out of a study of blood T cells in healthy people across ages. Findings and limits, study-wide: As age increased, TCR beta diversity per million T cells fell in a roughly linear fashion.

As concerns this clonotype: Its antigen is not identified.

The CDR3 runs 14 residues. Germline V lookup: CDR1 MNHEY, CDR2 SMNVEV (reference sequence). V lost 2 bases to trimming and J lost 7 bases, with 12 bases between them. It was with a sample-barcoded 5' primer and a J-beta primer mix that a second PCR of about 6 to 12 cycles was run. Every single cDNA molecule received a tag from a template-switch adaptor with 12 random nucleotides. TCRdb re-called the 5' RACE reads with MiXCR, one entry per CDR3 protein. Found here are nearly 800,000 distinct CDR3 sequences, more than 20% of them singletons; the top ten hold approximately 3.7%. Every donor provided around 10 milliliters of peripheral blood. This sample also appeared in a second study, on T cells of mothers and their children. That paper states: Inherited differences only slightly affect thymic shaping of TCR recombination output.

The source material was blood. The TCR sequence derives from a boy younger than 18 in good health. The chain couples TRBV27 to TRBJ1-5; a possible D gene is TRBD1 (6 bases). The CDR3 DNA reads as TGTGCCAGCAGTTTAGTCGGGACATTCCAGCCCCAGCATTTT. Translating it yields CASSLVGTFQPQHF.